The subject of this entry is one TCR beta chain. Its antigen remains unidentified. The entry originates in a study of graft-versus-host responses after intestinal transplantation. Germline V gives CDR1 GTSNPN, CDR2 SVGIG (reference sequence). V was pared by 1 base and J by 5 bases, with 5 bases of the junction left unmatched. The CDR3 contains 15 residues. This table comes from immunoSEQ multiplex PCR, and its TCRdb copy is limited to in-frame clones, with some not included. This repertoire shows some 83,000 clones, about nine tenths found once; its top ten account for 0.1%. The source of this sequence is a human donor who received an intestinal transplant. The chain couples TRBV30 to TRBJ2-1; TRBD2 agrees at 10 bases. The material was unstimulated CD4+ T cells sorted from spleen or lymph node cells, obtained before intestinal transplant. CDR3 residues: CAWSGPGLAHNEQFF. Here the CDR3 DNA reads TGTGCCTGGAGTGGGCCGGGACTAGCGCACAATGAGCAGTTCTTC.